This T cell receptor beta chain was identified in a study of CD4 T cells in relation to SARS-CoV-2 and coronaviruses. Study context: PBMCs were cultured with antigen for roughly 10 days before TCR beta sequencing.

Germline V gene data show CDR1 as GTSNPN and CDR2 as SVGIG (reference sequence). CDR3 length: 16 amino acids. The V gene lost 2 bases and the J gene lost 4 bases, with 20 bases spanning the gap. Repertoires were generated with immunoSEQ multiplex PCR, while TCRdb's copy carries only in-frame clones and drops some. This table holds 15,000 to 20,000 clones, over 60% found once. Details on this clone: Its antigen remains unknown.

Unexposed donor CD4+ T cells date from about 2011-2018, before the COVID-19 pandemic. After about 11 days of culture, CD4+ T cells were isolated. Cells permitting, SARS-CoV-2 S/N and four cold-coronavirus spikes were tested on unexposed-donor CD4+ T cells. On days 3 and 7, cultures got half fresh IL-2 medium. V gene TRBV30 combines with J gene TRBJ1-2, with D possibly being TRBD1 (6 bases). The sequencing sample was made of CD4+ T cells from PBMCs, cultured in vitro. The receptor was derived from a human donor in good health. The CDR3 here is CAWSTPGTRQGYGYTF. As DNA, the CDR3 is TGTGCCTGGAGTACCCCCGGGACACGGCAGGGCTATGGCTACACCTTC.